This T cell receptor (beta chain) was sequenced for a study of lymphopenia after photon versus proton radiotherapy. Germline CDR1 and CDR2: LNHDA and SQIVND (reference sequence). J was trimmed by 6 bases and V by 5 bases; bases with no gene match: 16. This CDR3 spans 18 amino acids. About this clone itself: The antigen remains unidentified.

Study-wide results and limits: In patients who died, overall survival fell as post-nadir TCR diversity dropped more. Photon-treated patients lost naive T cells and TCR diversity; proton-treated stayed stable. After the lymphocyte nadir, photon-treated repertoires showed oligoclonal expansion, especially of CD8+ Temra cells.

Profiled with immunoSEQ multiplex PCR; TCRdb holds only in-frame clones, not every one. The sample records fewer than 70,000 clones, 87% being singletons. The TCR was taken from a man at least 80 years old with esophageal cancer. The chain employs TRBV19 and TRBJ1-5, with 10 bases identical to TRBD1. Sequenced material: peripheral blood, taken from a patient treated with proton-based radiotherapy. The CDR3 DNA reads TGTGCCAGTAGTCCCTCGCCCACGACAGGGGGCGCAACTCAGCCCCAGCATTTT. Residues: CASSPSPTTGGATQPQHF.